The T cell receptor (beta chain) under discussion was sequenced for a study of regulatory T cells in long-lasting Graves disease. According to the study, TCR beta libraries were built with iRepertoire HTBI primers and CDR3-region Arm-PCR. TCRdb re-derived calls from the multiplex PCR reads in MiXCR, one entry per CDR3 protein. The table shows approximately 300,000 distinct CDR3 sequences, with about 20% occurring only once. Time point described: newly diagnosed GD, antithyroid drugs for less than 3 months. Following extraction of RNA from PBMCs, that RNA was used to make the TCR library. This clonotype was detected a few times. Mismatch with germline at one junction end may stem from a read error. Germline assignment: CDR1 SGDLS and CDR2 YYNGEE. The CDR3 has 14 residues.

Material: peripheral blood mononuclear cells (PBMCs), obtained at new diagnosis, from a patient treated with antithyroid drugs. This TCR derives from a female donor with Graves disease. The chain uses TRBV9 and TRBJ2-7, with D perhaps matching TRBD1 (6 bases). CDR3 region: CAGSVGAGDYEQYF. In DNA form, the CDR3 reads TGTGCCGGCAGCGTAGGAGCAGGGGACTACGAGCAGTACTTC.